Shown below are 12 T cell receptor beta chains from a single sample sequenced in a study of blood T cell repertoires in COVID-19. TCRdb's table, derived via immunoSEQ multiplex PCR, lists solely in-frame clones and lacks some. The table records 200,000 to 250,000 clones, about 85% of them present only once. What was sequenced was peripheral blood. The receptors derive from a man aged 35 to 55 with acute or convalescent COVID-19.

The chain's CDR3 is CASRTGEEQYF. The DNA for the CDR3 is TGCGCCAGCCGGACCGGGGAAGAGCAGTACTTC. The chain couples TRBV5-1 to TRBJ2-7; a possible D gene is TRBD2 (5 bases). This CDR3 has 11 amino acids. Germline V CDR1 and CDR2: SGHRS, YFSETQ. V was shortened by 7 bases and J by 7 bases, with 12 bases between the two germline ends.

The chain combines TRBV6-5 with TRBJ2-2; TRBD1 might be the D (5 bases). Germline assignment: CDR1 MNHEY and CDR2 SVGAGI. The CDR3 extends over 14 amino acids. V lost 2 bases and J 2 bases, leaving 6 bases between the germline ends. The DNA of the CDR3 is TGTGCCAGCAGTTACAGGGGTAACACCGGGGAGCTGTTTTTT. Translated: CASSYRGNTGELFF.

This sequence joins TRBV24-1 and TRBJ1-5; 7 bases fit TRBD1. There are 15 residues in the CDR3. Germline assignment: CDR1 KGHDR and CDR2 SFDVKD. V gave up 4 bases and J gave up 4 bases; unmatched junction bases: 6. Written as DNA, the CDR3 is TGTGCCACCAGTGAGGTCGGACAGGAGAATCAGCCCCAGCATTTT. Residues: CATSEVGQENQPQHF.

This clone was recorded a few times. The V gene is TRBV27, the J gene TRBJ1-4, with 9 nucleotides matching TRBD1. The V and J ends lost 2 bases and 8 bases, in that order; junction bases with no gene match: 15. CDR3 length: 18 residues. Germline assignment: CDR1 MNHEY and CDR2 SMNVEV (reference sequence). Here the CDR3 DNA reads TGTGCCAGCAGTTTAAAGGCGGGACAGGGATCCAGAGGGGAAAAACTGTTTTTT. Protein product: CASSLKAGQGSRGEKLFF. Using reference TRBV27 and TRBJ1-4 for the parts outside the CDR3, the full variable domain is EAQVTQNPRYLITVTGKKLTVTCSQNMNHEYMSWYRQDPGLGLRQIYYSMNVEVTDKGDVPEGYKVSRKEKRNFPLILESPSPNQTSLYFCASSLKAGQGSRGEKLFFGSGTQLSVL.

The V and J genes are TRBV12-3 or TRBV12-4 and TRBJ1-2; 8 bases are a match to TRBD1. The length of the CDR3 is 12 residues. Unmatched junction bases numbered 5, after V lost 10 bases and J lost 4 bases. CDR3 region: CATSDRAYGYTF. Written as DNA, the CDR3 is TGTGCCACCTCGGACAGGGCCTATGGCTACACCTTC.

The count of this clone is one. The chain is built from TRBV7-8 and TRBJ2-7; a weak D match, TRBD1 (6 bases). Per germline, CDR1 SGHVS and CDR2 FQNEAQ. V lost 5 bases and J 4 bases, leaving 15 bases between the germline ends. CDR3 length equals 14 residues. In nucleotides, the CDR3 is TGTGCCAGCAGCCCAGGACAGAGAGAGTACGAGCAGTACTTC. Its protein is CASSPGQREYEQYF.

This chain uses TRBV4-3 with TRBJ2-1, with 8 bases matching TRBD2. The ends lost 2 bases at V and 1 base at J; junction bases unmatched: 4. The CDR3 sequence is 16 residues long. The germline V gene encodes CDR1 LGHNA and CDR2 YSLEER. The CDR3 DNA is TGCGCCAGCAGCCAAAGGACTAGCTTTTCCTACAATGAGCAGTTCTTC. This gives the protein CASSQRTSFSYNEQFF.

The genes are TRBV3-1 (or the pseudogene TRBV3-2) and TRBJ2-3, with 8 bases that match TRBD2. CDR1 is LGHDT and CDR2 is YNNKEL in the germline V gene (reference sequence). The trim removed 1 base at V and 2 bases at J, leaving 2 bases unmatched. This CDR3 comprises 15 residues. The CDR3 nucleotides read TGTGCCAGCAGCCAAGCGGGGGGGAACACAGATACGCAGTATTTT. Its protein product is CASSQAGGNTDTQYF.

This clone was seen just once. This rearrangement joins TRBV25-1 to TRBJ1-1; D is perhaps TRBD1 (6 bases). V was clipped by 5 bases and J by 0 bases, with 16 bases between them. CDR1 is MGHDK and CDR2 is SYGVNS in the germline V gene. This CDR3 has 16 residues. As DNA, the CDR3 is TGTGCCAGCAGTTTCCAGGGGAAGGGAATGAACACTGAAGCTTTCTTT. Amino acid sequence: CASSFQGKGMNTEAFF.

The chain recombines TRBV13 with TRBJ2-5, with D possibly being TRBD1 (5 bases). Trimming left V 5 bases short and J 2 bases short, with 9 bases between. The CDR3 runs 13 residues. Germline CDR1 PRHDT, CDR2 FYEKMQ (reference sequence). The DNA for the CDR3 is TGTGCCAGCAGCCCACAGGCGCAAGAGACCCAGTACTTC. Translation gives CASSPQAQETQYF.

The CDR3 DNA sequence: TGTGCCATCAGGCGGGACGGCAACTCTGGAAACACCATATATTTT. Residues: CAIRRDGNSGNTIYF. The rearrangement uses TRBV10-3 and TRBJ1-3, with D possibly being TRBD1 (5 bases). This CDR3 spans 15 amino acids. Germline V lookup: CDR1 ENHRY, CDR2 SYGVKD. Between the trimmed V and J ends, which lost 6 bases and 0 bases, there was a span of 12 bases.

V usage is TRBV3-1 (or the pseudogene TRBV3-2) and J usage is TRBJ1-2, with TRBD1 identical over 7 bases. The germline V gene has CDR1 LGHDT and CDR2 YNNKEL (reference sequence). Losses at the gene ends were 2 bases for V and 5 bases for J; bases not matched to a gene: 8. The CDR3 is 15 residues long. The CDR3 DNA reads TGTGCCAGCAGCCAATTGGACAGGCTCCTATATGGCTACACCTTC. Its protein product is CASSQLDRLLYGYTF.